This T cell receptor beta chain is from a study of T cells in Graves' hyperthyroidism and ophthalmopathy. This clonotype came up many times. Antigen unknown. The patients, who ranged from 18 to 65 in age, presented with newly diagnosed hyperthyroidism lasting under 2 months. Patients having uncontrolled infection, another autoimmune disease, pregnancy or lactation were not included. Study outcomes and limitations: The model forecast ophthalmopathy, anticipating it by a median roughly 6.3 months before onset. In simple terms, a model built on 13 V-J features told ophthalmopathy apart from stable hyperthyroidism.

The CDR3 runs to 13 residues. With V trimmed by 4 bases and J by 6 bases, 6 bases remained unmatched. Germline values: CDR1 DFQATT, CDR2 SNEGSKA (reference sequence). TCR beta CDR3 sequences were amplified from RNA transcripts. First-round RT-PCR targeting the TCR CDR3 was performed with the HTBI primer set. From the multiplex PCR reads, TCRdb called clonotypes with MiXCR, one entry per CDR3 protein. The sample includes around 350,000 distinct CDR3 sequences, approximately 19% seen only once; the top ten take about 4%. Sequences were obtained from blood. The gene calls are TRBV20-1 and TRBJ2-7; 10 bases agree with TRBD2. This TCR was recovered from a woman under 30 with Graves' hyperthyroidism. CDR3: CSATPGTSVEQYF. In DNA form, the CDR3 reads TGCAGTGCTACCCCCGGGACTAGCGTCGAGCAGTACTTC.